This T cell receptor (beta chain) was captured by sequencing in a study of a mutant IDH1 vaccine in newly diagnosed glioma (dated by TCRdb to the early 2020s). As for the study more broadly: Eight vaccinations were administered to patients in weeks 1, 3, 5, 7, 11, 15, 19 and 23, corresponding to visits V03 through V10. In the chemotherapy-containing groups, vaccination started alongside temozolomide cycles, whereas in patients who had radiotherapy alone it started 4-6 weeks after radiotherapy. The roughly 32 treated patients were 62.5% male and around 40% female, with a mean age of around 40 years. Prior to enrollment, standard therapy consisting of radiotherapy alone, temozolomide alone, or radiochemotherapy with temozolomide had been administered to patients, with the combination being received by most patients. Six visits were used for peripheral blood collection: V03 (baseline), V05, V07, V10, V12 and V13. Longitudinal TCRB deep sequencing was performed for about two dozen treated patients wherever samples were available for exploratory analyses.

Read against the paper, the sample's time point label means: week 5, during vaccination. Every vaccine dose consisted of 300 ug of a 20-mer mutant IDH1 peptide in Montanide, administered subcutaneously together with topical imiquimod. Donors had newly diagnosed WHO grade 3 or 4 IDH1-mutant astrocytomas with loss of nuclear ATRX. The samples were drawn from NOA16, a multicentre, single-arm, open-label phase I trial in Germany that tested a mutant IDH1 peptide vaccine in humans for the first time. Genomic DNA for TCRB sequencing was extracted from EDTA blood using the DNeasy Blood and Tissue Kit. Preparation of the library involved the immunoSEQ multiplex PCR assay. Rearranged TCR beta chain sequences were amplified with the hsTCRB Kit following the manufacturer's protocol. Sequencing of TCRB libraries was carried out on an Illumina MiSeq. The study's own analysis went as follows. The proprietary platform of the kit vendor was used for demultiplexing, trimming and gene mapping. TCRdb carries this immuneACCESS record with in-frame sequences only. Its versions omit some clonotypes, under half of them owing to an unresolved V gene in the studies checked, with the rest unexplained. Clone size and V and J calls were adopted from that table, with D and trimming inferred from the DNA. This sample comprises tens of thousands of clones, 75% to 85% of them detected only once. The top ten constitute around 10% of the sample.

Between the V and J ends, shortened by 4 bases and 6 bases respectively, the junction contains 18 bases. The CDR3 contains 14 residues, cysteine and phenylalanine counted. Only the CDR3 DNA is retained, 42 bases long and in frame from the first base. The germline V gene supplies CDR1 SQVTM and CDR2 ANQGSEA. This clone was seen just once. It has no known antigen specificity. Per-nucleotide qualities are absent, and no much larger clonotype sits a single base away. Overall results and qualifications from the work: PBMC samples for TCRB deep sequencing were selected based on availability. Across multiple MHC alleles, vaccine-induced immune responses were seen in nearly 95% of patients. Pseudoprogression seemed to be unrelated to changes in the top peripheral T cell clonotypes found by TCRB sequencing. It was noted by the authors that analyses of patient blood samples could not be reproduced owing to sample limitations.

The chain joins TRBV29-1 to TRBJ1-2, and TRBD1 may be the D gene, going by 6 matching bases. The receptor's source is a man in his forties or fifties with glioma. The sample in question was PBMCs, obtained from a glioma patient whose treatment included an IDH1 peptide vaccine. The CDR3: CSVGVSYRANGYTF. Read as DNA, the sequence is TGCAGCGTTGGCGTTAGTTACAGGGCGAATGGCTACACCTTC.